The entry that follows covers one T cell receptor (beta chain) sequence. This CDR3 spans 12 amino acids. V was pared by 6 bases and J by 6 bases, with 4 bases of the junction left unmatched. Germline lookup yields CDR1 MNHEY and CDR2 SVGAGI. This specimen comes from a study of long-term antiretroviral therapy in people with HIV. Survey-level immunoSEQ v3.0 assays were run. Data came from immunoSEQ multiplex PCR; TCRdb stores just in-frame clones and leaves some out. The data hold around 25,000 clones, with approximately 86% observed a single time. The sample consisted of unsorted PBMCs, taken almost 4.6 years after starting antiretroviral therapy. This sequence joins TRBV6-5 and TRBJ1-1, with TRBD1 matching 7 bases. The clonotype comes from a man aged 25 to 40 with HIV. The CDR3 DNA reads as TGTGCCAGCAGCGCCAGGGGGGCTGAAGCTTTCTTT. Amino acids: CASSARGAEAFF.